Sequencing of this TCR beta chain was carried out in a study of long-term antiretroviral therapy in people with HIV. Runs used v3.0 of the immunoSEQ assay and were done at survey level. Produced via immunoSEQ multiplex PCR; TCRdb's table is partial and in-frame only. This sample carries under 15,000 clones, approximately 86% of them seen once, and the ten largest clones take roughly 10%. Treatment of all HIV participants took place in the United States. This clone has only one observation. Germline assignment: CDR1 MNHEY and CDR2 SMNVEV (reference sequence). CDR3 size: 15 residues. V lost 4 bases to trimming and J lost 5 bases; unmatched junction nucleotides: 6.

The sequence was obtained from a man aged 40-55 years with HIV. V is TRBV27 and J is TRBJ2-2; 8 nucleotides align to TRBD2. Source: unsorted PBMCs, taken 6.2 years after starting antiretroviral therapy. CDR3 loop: CASSSAGVRTGELFF. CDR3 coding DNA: TGTGCCAGCAGTTCAGCGGGAGTTCGGACCGGGGAGCTGTTTTTT.